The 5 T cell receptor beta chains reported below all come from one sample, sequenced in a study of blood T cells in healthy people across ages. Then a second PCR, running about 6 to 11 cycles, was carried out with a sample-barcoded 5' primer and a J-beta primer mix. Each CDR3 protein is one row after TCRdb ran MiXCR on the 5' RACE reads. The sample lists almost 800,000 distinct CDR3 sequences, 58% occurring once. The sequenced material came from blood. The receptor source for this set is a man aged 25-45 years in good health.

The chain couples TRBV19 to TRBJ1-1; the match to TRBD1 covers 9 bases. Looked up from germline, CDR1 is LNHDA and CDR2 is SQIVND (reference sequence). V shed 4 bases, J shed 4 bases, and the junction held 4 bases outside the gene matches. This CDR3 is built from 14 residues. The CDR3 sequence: CASSTDRGGTEAFF. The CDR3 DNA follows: TGTGCCAGTAGTACGGACAGGGGTGGCACTGAAGCTTTCTTT.

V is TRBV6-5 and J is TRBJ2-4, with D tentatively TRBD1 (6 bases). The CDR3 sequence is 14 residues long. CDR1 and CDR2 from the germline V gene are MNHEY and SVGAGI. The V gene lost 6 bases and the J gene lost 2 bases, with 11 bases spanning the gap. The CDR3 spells CASRPGVTKNIQYF. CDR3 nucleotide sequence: TGTGCCAGCAGACCAGGGGTAACCAAAAACATTCAGTACTTC.

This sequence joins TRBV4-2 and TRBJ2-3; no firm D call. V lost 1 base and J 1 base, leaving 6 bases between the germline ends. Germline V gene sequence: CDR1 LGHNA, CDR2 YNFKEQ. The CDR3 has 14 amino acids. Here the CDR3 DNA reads TGTGCCAGCAGCCAAGGAGACGGCACAGATACGCAGTATTTT. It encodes CASSQGDGTDTQYF.

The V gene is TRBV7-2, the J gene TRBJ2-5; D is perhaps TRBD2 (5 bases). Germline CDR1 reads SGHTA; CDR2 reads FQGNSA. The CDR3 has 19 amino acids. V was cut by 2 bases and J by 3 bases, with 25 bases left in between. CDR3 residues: CASSLLGGRNRLTKETQYF. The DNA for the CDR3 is TGTGCCAGCAGCTTATTAGGAGGCAGAAATAGACTAACCAAAGAGACCCAGTACTTC. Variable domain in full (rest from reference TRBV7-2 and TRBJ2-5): GAGVSQSPSNKVTEKGKDVELRCDPISGHTALYWYRQSLGQGLEFLIYFQGNSAPDKSGLPSDRFSAERTGGSVSTLTIQRTQQEDSAVYLCASSLLGGRNRLTKETQYFGPGTRLLVL.

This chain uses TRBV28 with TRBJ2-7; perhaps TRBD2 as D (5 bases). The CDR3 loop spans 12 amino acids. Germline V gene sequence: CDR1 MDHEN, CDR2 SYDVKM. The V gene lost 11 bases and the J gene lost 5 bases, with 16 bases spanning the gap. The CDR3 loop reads CASRGNRDEQYF. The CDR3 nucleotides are TGTGCCTCACGGGGAAATCGCGACGAGCAGTACTTC. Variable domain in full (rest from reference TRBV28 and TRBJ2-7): DVKVTQSSRYLVKRTGEKVFLECVQDMDHENMFWYRQDPGLGLRLIYFSYDVKMKEKGDIPEGYSVSREKKERFSLILESASTNQTSMYLCASRGNRDEQYFGPGTRLTVT.